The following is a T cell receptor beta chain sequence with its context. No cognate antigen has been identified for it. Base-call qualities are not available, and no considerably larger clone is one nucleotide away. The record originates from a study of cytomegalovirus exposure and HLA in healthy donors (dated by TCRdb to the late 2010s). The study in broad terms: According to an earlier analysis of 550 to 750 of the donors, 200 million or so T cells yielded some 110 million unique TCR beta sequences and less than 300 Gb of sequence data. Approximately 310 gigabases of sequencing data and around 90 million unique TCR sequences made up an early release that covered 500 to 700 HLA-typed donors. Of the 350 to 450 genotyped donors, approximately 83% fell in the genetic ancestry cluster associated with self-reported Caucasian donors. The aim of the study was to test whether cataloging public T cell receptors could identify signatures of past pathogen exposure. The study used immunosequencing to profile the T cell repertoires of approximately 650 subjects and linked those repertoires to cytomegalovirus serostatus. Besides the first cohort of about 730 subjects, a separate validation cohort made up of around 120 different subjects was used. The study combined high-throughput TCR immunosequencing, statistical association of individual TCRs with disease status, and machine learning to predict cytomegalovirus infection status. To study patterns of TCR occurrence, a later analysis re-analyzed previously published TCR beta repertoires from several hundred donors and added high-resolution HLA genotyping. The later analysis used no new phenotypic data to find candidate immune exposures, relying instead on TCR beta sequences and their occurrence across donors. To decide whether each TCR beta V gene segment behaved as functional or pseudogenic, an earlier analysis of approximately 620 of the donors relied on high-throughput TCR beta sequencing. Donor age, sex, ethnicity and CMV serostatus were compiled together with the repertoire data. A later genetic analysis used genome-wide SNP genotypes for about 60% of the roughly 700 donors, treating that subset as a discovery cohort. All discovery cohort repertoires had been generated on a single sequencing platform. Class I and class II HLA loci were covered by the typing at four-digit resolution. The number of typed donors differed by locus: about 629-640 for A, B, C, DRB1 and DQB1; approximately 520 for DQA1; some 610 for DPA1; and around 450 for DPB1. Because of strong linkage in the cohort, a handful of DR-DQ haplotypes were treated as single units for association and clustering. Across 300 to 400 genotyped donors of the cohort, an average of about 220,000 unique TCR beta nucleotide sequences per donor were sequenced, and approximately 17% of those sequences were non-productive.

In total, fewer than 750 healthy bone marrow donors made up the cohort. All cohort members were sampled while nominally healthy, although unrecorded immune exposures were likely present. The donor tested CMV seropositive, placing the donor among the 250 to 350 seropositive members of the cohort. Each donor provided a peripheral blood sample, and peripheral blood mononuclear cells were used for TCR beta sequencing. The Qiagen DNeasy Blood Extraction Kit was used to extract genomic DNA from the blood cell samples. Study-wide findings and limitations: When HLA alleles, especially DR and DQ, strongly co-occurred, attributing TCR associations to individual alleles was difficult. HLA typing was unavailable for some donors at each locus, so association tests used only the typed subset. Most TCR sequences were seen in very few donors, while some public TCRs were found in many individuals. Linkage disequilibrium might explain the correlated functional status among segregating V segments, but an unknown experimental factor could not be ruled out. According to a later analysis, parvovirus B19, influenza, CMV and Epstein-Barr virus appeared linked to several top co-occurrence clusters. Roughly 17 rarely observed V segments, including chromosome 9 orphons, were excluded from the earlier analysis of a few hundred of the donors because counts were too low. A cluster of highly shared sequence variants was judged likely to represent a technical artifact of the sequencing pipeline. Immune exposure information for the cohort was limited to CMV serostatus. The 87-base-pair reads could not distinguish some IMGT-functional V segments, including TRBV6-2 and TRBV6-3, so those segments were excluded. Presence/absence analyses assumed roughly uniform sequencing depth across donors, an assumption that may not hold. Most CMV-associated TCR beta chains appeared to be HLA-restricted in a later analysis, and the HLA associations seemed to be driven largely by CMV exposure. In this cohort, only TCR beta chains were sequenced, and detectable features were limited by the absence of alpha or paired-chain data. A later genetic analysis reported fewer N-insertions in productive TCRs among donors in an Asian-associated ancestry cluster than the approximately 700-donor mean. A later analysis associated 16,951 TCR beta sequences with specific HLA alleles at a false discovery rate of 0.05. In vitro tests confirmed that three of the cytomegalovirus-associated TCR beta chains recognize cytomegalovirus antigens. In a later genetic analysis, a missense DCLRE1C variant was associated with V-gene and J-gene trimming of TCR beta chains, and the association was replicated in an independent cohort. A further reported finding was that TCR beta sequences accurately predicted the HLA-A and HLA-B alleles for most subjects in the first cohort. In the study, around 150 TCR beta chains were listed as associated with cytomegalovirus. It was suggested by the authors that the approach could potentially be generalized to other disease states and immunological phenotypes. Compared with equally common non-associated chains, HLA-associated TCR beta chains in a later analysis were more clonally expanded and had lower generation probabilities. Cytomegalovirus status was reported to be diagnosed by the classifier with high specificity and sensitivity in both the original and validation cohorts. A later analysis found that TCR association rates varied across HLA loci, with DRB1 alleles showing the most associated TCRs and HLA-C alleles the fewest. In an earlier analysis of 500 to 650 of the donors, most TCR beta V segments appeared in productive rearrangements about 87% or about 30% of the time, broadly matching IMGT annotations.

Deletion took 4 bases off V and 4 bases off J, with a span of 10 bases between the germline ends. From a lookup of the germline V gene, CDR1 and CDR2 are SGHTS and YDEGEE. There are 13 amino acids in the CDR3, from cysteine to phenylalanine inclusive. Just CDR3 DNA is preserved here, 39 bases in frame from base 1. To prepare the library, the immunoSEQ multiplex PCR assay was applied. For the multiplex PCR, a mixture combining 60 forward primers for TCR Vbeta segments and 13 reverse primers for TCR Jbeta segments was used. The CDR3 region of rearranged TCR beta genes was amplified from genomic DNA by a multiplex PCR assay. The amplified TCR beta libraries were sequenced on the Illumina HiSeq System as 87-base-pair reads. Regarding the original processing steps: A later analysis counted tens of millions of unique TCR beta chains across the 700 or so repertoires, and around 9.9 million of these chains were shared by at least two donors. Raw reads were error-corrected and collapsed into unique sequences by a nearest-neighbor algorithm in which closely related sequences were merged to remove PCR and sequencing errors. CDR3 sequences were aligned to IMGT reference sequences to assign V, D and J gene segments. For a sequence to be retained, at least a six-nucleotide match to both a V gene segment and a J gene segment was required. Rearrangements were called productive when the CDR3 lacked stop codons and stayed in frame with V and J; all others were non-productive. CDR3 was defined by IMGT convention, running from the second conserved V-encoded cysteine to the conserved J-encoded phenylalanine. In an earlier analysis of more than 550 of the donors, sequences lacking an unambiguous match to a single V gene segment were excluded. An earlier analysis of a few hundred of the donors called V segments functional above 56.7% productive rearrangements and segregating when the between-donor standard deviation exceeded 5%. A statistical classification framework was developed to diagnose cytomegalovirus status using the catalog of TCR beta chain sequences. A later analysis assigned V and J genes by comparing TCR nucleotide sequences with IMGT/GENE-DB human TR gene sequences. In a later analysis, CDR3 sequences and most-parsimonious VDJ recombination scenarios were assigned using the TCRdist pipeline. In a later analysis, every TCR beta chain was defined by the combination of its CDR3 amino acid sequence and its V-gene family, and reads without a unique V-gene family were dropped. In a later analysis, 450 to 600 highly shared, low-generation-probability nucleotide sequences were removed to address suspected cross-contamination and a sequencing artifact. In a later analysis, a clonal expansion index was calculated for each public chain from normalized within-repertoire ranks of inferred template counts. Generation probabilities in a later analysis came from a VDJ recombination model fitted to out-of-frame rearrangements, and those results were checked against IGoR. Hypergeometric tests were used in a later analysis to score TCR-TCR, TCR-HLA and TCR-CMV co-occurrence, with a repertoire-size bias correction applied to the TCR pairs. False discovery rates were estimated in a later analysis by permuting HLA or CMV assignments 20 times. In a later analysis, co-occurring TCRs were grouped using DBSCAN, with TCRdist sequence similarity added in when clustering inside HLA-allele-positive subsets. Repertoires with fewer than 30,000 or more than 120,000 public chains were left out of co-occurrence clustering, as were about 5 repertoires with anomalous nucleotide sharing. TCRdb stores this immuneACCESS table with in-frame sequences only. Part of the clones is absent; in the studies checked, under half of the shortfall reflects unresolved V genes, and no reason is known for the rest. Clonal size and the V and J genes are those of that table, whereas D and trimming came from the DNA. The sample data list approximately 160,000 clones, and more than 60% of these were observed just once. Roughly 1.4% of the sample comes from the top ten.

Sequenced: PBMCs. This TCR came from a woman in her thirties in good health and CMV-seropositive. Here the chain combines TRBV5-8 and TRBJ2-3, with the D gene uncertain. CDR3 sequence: CASSPPGPDTQYF. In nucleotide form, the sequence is TGTGCCAGCAGCCCCCCCGGTCCAGATACGCAGTATTTT.